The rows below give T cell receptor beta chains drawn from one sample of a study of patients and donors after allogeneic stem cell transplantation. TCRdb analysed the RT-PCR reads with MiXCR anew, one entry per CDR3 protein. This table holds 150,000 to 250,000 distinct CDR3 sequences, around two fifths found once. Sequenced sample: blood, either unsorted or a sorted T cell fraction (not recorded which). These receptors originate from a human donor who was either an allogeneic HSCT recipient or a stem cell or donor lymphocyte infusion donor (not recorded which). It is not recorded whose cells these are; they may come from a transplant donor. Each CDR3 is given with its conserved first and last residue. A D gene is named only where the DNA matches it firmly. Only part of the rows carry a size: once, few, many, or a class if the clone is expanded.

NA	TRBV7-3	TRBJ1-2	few	TGTGCCAGCAGCTTAACCCCGGCCCCCGCCGGCTACACCTTC	CASSLTPAPAGYTF
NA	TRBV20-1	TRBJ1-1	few	TGCAGTGCGCAGATTTACGGCCAGGGGCACCCGAGGAACACTGAAGCTTTCTTT	CSAQIYGQGHPRNTEAFF
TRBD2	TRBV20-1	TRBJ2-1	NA	TGCAGTGCTAGCGGGAGGGACACCTACAATGAGCAGTTCTTC	CSASGRDTYNEQFF
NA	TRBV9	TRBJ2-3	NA	TGTGCCAGCAGCGCGAGGAGCGGTACTAGCACAGATACGCAGTATTTT	CASSARSGTSTDTQYF
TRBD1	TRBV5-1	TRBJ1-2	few	TGCGCCAGCAGCTTGTTCTACGGGGACAGGAACTACACCTTC	CASSLFYGDRNYTF
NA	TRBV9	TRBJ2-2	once	TGTGCCAGCAGCGTAGGAGGGGTTGATACCGGGGAGCTGTTTTTT	CASSVGGVDTGELFF
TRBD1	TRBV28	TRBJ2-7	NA	TGTGCCAGCAACGCCCGGGACAGGGGCGACGAGCAGTACTTC	CASNARDRGDEQYF
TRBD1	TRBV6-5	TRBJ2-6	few	TGTGCCAGCAGTTACTCGAACAGGGGCCCTGGGGCCAACGTCCTGACTTTC	CASSYSNRGPGANVLTF
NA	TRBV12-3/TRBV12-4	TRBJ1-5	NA	TGTGCCAGCAGTTTAAGAGGGTGGAGTCAGCCCCAGCATTTT	CASSLRGWSQPQHF
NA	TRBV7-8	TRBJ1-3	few	TGTGCCAGCAGCTTCGAGACAGGCTCTGGAAACACCATATATTTT	CASSFETGSGNTIYF
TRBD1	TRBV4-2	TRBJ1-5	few	TGTGCCAGCAGCCAGGACAGGGCGAGCAATCAGCCCCAGCATTTT	CASSQDRASNQPQHF